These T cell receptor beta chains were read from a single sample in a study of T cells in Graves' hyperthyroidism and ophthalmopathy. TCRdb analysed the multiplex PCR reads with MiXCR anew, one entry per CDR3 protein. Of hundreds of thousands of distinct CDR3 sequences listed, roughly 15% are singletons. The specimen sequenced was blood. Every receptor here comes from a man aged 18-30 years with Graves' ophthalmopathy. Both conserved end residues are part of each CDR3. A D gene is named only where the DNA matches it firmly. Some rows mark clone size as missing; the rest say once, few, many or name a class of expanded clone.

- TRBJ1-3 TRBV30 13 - CAWSVRSGNTIYF TGTGCCTGGAGTGTCCGCTCTGGAAACACCATATATTTT
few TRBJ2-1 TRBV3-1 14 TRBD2 CASSQGASGRRRFF TGTGCCAGCAGCCAAGGTGCTAGCGGGAGGCGTCGGTTCTTC
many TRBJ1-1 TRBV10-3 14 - CAISVTGVEAEAFF TGTGCCATCAGTGTTACGGGAGTCGAGGCTGAAGCTTTCTTT
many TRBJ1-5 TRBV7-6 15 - CASSLTTAAIQPQHF TGTGCCAGCAGCTTAACGACAGCAGCCATTCAGCCCCAGCATTTT
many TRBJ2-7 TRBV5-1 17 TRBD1 CASSSVQGAGPSYEQYF TGCGCCAGCAGCTCCGTCCAGGGGGCGGGACCCTCCTACGAGCAGTACTTC
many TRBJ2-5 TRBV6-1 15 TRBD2 CASYPTSVHIGTQYF TGTGCCAGCTACCCTACTAGCGTGCATATTGGGACCCAGTACTTC
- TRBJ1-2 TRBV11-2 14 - CASSLVGAAYGYTF TGTGCCAGCAGCTTAGTGGGGGCGGCATATGGCTACACCTTC
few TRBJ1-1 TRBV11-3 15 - CASSFYRQTYTEAFF TGTGCCAGCAGCTTTTATCGGCAGACCTACACTGAAGCTTTCTTT
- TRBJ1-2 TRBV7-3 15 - CASSLEASGIYGYTF TGTGCCAGCAGCTTAGAGGCGTCGGGGATATATGGCTACACCTTC
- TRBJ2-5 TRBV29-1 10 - CSANLETQYF TGCAGCGCTAACCTAGAGACCCAGTACTTC
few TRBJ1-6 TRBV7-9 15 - CASSLARPYNSPLHF TGTGCCAGCAGCTTAGCGCGTCCCTATAATTCACCCCTCCACTTT
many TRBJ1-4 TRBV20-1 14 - CSAPKTPANEKLFF TGCAGTGCCCCCAAGACACCGGCTAATGAAAAACTGTTTTTT
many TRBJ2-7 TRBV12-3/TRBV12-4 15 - CASSFIVAASYEQYF TGTGCCAGCAGTTTTATTGTGGCAGCTTCATACGAGCAGTACTTC
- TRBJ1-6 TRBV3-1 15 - CASSLRGAYNSPLHF TGTGCCAGCAGCCTCAGGGGAGCCTATAATTCACCCCTCCACTTT
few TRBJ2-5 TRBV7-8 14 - CASSFRDPHGTQYF TGTGCCAGCAGCTTTCGGGACCCCCATGGGACCCAGTACTTC
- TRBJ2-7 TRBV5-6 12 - CASSLVASEQYF TGTGCCAGCAGCTTGGTGGCAAGCGAGCAGTACTTC
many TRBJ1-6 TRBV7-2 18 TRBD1 CASSSQFKWDSTNSPLHF TGTGCCAGCAGCTCTCAGTTTAAGTGGGACAGCACTAATTCACCCCTCCACTTT
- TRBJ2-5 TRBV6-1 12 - CASRLLRETQYF TGTGCCAGCAGACTCCTCCGTGAGACCCAGTACTTC